This TCR beta chain was found in a study of shared clonotypes between healthy human individuals. The germline V gene encodes CDR1 SGHRS and CDR2 YFSETQ. This CDR3 comprises 15 residues. Trimming took 1 base from V and 5 from J; bases not matched to a gene: 8. Per the authors' pipeline: Junction-only immunoSEQ sequences carried no quality scores, so filtering differed. The table came from immunoSEQ multiplex PCR; TCRdb's copy has only in-frame clones and leaves some out. The D gene and trimming were derived from the DNA, and the V and J assignments and clone size from that table. The sample consists of over a million clones, about 80% of them appearing once. CD45RA-negative memory and CD45RA+ naive subsets were split from the CD4+ cells. Findings and caveats of the study: Deeper or shallower sequencing was expected to change how clonotypes are shared among donors. The four-donor shared clonotypes exceeded non-shared clonotypes in generation probability, with non-shared ones scoring lower.

A note on this clone: Its antigen is undetermined.

The chain is built from TRBV5-1 and TRBJ1-1, with 7 bases fitting TRBD1. The receptor was derived from a man aged 18 to 30 in good health. Specimen: memory CD4+ T cells sorted from blood. Subset reported: CD45RA-negative fraction. CDR3 sequence: CASSLTNRGGTEAFF. In DNA, the CDR3 is TGCGCCAGCAGCTTGACCAACAGGGGCGGTACTGAAGCTTTCTTT.